The present T cell receptor (beta chain) was sequenced within a study of early T cells in non-severe SARS-CoV-2 infection. At the level of the study: Whole-blood bulk RNA, unsorted, was sequenced, and chains were unpaired. Whole-study results and caveats: In VDJdb matching, anti-spike CD8 responses were favored while private and CD4 specificities went missing.

The CDR3 covers 13 residues. The V gene's germline CDR1 is SGHRS and CDR2 YFSETQ. With 4 bases removed from V and 13 bases from J, the gap between germline ends came to 18 bases. This clonotype turned up a few times. Its antigen is as yet unknown. The TCR library protocol was used to attach unique molecular identifiers. These identifiers were attached to individual cDNA molecules. MiXCR, run by TCRdb on the 5' RACE reads, gives a single entry per CDR3 protein. The sample holds about 80,000 distinct CDR3 sequences, about 9.6% seen once. This clonotype was obtained from an adult who was a healthcare worker with PCR-confirmed SARS-CoV-2 infection or an uninfected control (not recorded which). The chain has TRBV5-1 and TRBJ2-1; possible D gene TRBD2, 5 bases. Sequenced: whole blood. CDR3 DNA: TGCGCCAGCAGCCTGGACTCCACGGCCCACCAGTTCTTC. Its protein is CASSLDSTAHQFF.